This TCR beta chain is drawn from a study of PD-1 blockade in mismatch repair-deficient tumors. In the study overall: Enrolled about 2013-2016, patients had progressing, pretreated mismatch repair-deficient cancers of 12 types. Whole-study findings and limits: Rapid post-treatment expansion, then contraction, generally preceding radiologic response, marked tumor-resident clones.

Worth noting for this clone: Antigen: not known.

The V gene lost 2 bases and the J gene lost 5 bases, with 13 bases spanning the gap. The length of the CDR3 is 15 residues. Germline lookup yields CDR1 MNHEY and CDR2 SMNVEV (reference sequence). The method was immunoSEQ multiplex PCR; TCRdb's version includes in-frame clones alone and lacks a portion of them. Among under 150,000 clones listed, more than 70% were seen once. Mismatch repair deficiency was confirmed in all patients, by PCR or immunohistochemistry. The sequencing here drew on peripheral blood, taken 72 weeks after starting pembrolizumab. This receptor was identified in an adult with mismatch repair-deficient cancer. The chain links TRBV27 to TRBJ2-1; D is uncertain. In DNA form, the CDR3 reads TGTGCCAGCAGTTTAGGGCCCTCCTTTAACAATGAGCAGTTCTTC. It yields the protein CASSLGPSFNNEQFF.